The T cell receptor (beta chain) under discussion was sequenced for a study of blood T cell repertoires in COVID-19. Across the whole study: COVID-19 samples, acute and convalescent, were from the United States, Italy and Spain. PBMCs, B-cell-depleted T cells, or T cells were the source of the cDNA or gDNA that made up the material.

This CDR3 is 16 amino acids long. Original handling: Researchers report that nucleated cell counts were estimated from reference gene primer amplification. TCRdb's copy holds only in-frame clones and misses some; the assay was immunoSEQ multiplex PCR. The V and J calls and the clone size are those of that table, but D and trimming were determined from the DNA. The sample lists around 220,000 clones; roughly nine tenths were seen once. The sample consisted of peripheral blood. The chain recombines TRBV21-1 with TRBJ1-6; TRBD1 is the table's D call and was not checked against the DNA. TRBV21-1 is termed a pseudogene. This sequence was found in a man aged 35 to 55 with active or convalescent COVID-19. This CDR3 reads CASSNDRRQNNSPLHF. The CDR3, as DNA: TGTGCCAGCAGCAATGACAGGCGTCAGAATAATTCACCCCTCCACTTT.